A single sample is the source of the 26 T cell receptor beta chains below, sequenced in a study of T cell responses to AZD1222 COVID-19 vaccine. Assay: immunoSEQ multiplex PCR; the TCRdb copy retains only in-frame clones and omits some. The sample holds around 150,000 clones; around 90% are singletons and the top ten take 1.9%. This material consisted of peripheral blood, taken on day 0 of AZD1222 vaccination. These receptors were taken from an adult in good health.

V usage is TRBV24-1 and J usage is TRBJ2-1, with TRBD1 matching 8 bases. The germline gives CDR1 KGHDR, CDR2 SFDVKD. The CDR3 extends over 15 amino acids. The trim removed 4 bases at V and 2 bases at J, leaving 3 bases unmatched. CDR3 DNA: TGTGCCACCAGTGACCCCAGGGGGCCCTACAATGAGCAGTTCTTC. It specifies CATSDPRGPYNEQFF.

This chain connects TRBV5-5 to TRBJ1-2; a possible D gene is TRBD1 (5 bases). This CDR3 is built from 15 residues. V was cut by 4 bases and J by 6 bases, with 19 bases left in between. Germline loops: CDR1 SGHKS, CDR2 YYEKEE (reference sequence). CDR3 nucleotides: TGTGCCAGCAGCCAGGAGGGCCGGGGGACGGATGGCTACACCTTC. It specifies CASSQEGRGTDGYTF.

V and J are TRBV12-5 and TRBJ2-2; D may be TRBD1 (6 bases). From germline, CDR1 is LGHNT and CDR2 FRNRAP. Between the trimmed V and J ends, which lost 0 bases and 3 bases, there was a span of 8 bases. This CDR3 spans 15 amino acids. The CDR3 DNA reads TGTGCTAGTGGTTTGGTACAGGGTTACACCGGGGAGCTGTTTTTT. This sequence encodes CASGLVQGYTGELFF.

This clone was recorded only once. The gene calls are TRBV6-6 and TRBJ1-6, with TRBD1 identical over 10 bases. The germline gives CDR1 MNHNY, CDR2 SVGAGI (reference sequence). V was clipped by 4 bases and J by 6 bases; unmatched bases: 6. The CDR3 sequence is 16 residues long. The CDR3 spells CASSFGTGVGNSPLHF. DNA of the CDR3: TGTGCCAGCAGTTTCGGGACAGGGGTTGGTAATTCACCCCTCCACTTT.

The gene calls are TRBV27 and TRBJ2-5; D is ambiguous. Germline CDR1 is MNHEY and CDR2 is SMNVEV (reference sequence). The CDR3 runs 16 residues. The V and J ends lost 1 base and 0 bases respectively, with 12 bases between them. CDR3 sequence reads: CASSLLGSANQETQYF. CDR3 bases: TGTGCCAGCAGTTTATTGGGGTCAGCGAACCAAGAGACCCAGTACTTC.

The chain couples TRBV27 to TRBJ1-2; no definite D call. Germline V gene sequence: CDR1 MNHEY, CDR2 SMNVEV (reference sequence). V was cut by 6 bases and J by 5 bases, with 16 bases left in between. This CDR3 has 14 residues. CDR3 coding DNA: TGTGCCAGCAGCCCGACACGCGAGGGTTATGGCTACACCTTC. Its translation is CASSPTREGYGYTF.

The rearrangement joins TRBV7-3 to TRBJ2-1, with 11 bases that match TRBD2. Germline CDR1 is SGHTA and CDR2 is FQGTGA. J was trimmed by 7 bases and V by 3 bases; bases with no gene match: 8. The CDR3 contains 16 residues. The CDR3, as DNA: TGTGCCAGCAGCTTTAGCGGGGGGGCCGATTGGAATGAGCAGTTCTTC. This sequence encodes CASSFSGGADWNEQFF.

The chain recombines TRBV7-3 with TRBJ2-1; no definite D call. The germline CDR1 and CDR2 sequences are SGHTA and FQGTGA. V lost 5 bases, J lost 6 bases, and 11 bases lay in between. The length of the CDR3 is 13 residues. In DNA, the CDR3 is TGTGCCAGCAGCCACCGAAACCTCAATGAGCAGTTCTTC. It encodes CASSHRNLNEQFF.

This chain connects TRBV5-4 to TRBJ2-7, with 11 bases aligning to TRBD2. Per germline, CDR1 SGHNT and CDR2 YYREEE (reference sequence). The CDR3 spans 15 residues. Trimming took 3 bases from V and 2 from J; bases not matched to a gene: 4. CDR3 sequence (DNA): TGTGCCAGCAGCTCCTTGGGACTAGCGGCCTACGAGCAGTACTTC. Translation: CASSSLGLAAYEQYF.

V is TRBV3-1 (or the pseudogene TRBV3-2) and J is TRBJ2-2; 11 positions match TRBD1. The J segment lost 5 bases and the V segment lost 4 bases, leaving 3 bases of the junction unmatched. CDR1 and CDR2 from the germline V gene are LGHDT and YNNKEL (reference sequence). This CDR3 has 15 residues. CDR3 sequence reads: CASSRDRGMTGELFF. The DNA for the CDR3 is TGTGCCAGCAGCCGGGACAGGGGGATGACCGGGGAGCTGTTTTTT.

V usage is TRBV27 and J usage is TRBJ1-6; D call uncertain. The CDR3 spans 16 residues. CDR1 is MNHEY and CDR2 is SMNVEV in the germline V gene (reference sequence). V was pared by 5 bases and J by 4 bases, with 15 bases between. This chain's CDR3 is CASSGRLGRYNSPLHF. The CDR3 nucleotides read TGTGCCAGCAGTGGGAGGCTGGGGAGATATAATTCACCCCTCCACTTT.

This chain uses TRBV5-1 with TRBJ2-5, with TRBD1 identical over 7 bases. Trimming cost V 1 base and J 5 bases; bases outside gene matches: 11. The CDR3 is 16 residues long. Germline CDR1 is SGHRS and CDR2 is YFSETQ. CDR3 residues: CASSLSGTAKMETQYF. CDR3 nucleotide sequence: TGCGCCAGCAGCTTGTCCGGGACAGCCAAAATGGAGACCCAGTACTTC. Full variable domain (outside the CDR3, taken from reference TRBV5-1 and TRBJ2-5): KAGVTQTPRYLIKTRGQQVTLSCSPISGHRSVSWYQQTPGQGLQFLFEYFSETQRNKGNFPGRFSGRQFSNSRSEMNVSTLELGDSALYLCASSLSGTAKMETQYFGPGTRLLVL.

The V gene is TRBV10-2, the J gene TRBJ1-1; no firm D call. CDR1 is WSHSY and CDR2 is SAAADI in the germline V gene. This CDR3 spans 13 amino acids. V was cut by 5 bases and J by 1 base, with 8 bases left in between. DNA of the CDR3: TGCGCCAGCAGTACGAAGGGGAACACTGAAGCTTTCTTT. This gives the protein CASSTKGNTEAFF.

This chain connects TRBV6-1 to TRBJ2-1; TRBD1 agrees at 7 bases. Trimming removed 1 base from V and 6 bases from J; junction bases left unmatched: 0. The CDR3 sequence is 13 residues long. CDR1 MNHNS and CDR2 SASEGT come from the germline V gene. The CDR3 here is CASSEGQGNEQFF. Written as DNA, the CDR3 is TGTGCCAGCAGTGAAGGACAGGGCAATGAGCAGTTCTTC.

CDR3 amino acids: CATSREPQGAPSPQHF. In DNA, the CDR3 is TGTGCCACCAGCAGAGAACCACAGGGGGCCCCCTCGCCCCAGCATTTT. The rearrangement joins TRBV15 to TRBJ1-5; 9 bases are shared with TRBD1. The germline V gene has CDR1 LNHNV and CDR2 YYDKDF (reference sequence). The CDR3 spans 16 residues. Trimming cost V 0 bases and J 9 bases; bases outside gene matches: 9. The full variable domain, rest sourced from reference TRBV15 and TRBJ1-5, is DAMVIQNPRYQVTQFGKPVTLSCSQTLNHNVMYWYQQKSSQAPKLLFHYYDKDFNNEADTPDNFQSRRPNTSFCFLDIRSPGLGDTAMYLCATSREPQGAPSPQHFGDGTRLSIL.

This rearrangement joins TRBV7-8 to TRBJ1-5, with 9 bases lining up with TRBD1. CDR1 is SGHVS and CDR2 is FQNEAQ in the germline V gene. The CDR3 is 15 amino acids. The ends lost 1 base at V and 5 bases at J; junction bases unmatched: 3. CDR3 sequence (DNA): TGTGCCAGCAGCTTAGACGGGACAGGGTATCAGCCCCAGCATTTT. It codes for CASSLDGTGYQPQHF.

This CDR3 is CASSIPQGAIEKLFF. CDR3 DNA: TGTGCCAGTAGTATACCCCAGGGGGCGATTGAAAAACTGTTTTTT. The chain joins TRBV19 to TRBJ1-4, with TRBD1 identical over 8 bases. V trimming: 2 bases; J trimming: 7 bases; junction bases outside the gene matches: 6. The germline V gene encodes CDR1 LNHDA and CDR2 SQIVND (reference sequence). This CDR3 contains 15 residues.

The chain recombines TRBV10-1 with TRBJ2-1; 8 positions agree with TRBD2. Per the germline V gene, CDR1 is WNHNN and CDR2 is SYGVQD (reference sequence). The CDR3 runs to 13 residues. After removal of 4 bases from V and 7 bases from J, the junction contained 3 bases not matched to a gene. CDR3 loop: CASSGGTRNEQFF. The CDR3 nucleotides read TGCGCCAGCAGTGGGGGGACTAGAAATGAGCAGTTCTTC.

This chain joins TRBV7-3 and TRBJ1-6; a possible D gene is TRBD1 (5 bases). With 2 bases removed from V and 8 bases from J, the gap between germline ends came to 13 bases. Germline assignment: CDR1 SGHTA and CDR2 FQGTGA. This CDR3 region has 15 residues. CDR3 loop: CASSLQGSADSPLHF. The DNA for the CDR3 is TGTGCCAGCAGCTTACAGGGATCCGCTGATTCACCCCTCCACTTT.

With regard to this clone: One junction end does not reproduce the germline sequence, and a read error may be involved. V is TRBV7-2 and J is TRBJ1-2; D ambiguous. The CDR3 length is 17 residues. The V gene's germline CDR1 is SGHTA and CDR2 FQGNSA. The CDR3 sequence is CASSLAPGPQDGYGYTF. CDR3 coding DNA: TGTGCCAGCAGCCTAGCTCCCGGCCCGCAAGATGGATATGGCTACACCTTC. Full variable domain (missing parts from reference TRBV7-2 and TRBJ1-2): GAGVSQSPSNKVTEKGKDVELRCDPISGHTALYWYRQSLGQGLEFLIYFQGNSAPDKSGLPSDRFSAERTGGSVSTLTIQRTQQEDSAVYLCASSLAPGPQDGYGYTFGSGTRLTVV.

The CDR3 reads CASRDSGDFVYGYTF. In DNA form, the CDR3 reads TGCGCCAGCAGGGATTCGGGGGATTTCGTCTATGGCTACACCTTC. The chain recombines TRBV4-1 with TRBJ1-2, with D possibly matching TRBD1 (5 bases). The CDR3 spans 15 residues. Between the trimmed V and J ends, which lost 6 bases and 4 bases, there was a span of 18 bases. Looked up from germline, CDR1 is MGHRA and CDR2 is YSYEKL.

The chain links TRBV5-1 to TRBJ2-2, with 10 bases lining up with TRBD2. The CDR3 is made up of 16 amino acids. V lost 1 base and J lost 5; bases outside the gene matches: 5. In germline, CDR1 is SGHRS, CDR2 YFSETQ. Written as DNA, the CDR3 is TGCGCCAGCAGCTTGCTAGCGGGAGACGGAACCGGGGAGCTGTTTTTT. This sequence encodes CASSLLAGDGTGELFF.

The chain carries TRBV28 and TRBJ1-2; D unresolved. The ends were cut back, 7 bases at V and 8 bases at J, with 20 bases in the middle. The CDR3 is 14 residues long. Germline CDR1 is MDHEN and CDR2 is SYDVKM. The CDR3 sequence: CASTPGHGSGGYTF. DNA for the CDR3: TGTGCCAGCACCCCCGGGCACGGGAGTGGGGGCTACACCTTC.

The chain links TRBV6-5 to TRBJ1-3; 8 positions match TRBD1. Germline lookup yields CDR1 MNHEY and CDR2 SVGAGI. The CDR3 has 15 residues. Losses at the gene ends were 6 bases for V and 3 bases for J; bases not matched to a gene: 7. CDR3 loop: CASSTTRGLGNTIYF. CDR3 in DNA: TGTGCCAGCAGCACCACCAGGGGGCTTGGAAACACCATATATTTT.

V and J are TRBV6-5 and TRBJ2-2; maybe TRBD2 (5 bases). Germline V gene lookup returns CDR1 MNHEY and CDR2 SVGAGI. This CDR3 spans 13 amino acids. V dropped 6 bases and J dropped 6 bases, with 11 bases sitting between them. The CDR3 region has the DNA TGTGCCAGCAGCGCGGGTGCGGCCGGGGAGCTGTTTTTT. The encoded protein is CASSAGAAGELFF.

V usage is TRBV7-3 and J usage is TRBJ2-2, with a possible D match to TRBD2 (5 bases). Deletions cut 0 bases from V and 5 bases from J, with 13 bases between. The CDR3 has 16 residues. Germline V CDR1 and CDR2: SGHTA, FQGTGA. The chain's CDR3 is CASSLTSGPGTGELFF. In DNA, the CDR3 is TGTGCCAGCAGCTTAACTTCTGGGCCGGGAACCGGGGAGCTGTTTTTT.